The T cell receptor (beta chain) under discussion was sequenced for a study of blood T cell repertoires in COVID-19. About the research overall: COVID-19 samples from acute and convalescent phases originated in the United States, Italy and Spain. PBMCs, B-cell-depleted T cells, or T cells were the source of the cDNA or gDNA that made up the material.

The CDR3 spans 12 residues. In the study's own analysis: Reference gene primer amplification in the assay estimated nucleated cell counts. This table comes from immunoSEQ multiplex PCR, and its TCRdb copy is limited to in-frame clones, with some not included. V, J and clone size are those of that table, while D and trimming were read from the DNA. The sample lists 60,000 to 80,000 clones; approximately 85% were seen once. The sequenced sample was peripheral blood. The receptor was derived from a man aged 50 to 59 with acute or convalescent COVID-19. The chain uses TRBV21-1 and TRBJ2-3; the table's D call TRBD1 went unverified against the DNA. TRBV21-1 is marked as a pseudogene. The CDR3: CASSPGSDTQYF. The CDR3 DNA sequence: TGTGCCAGCAGCCCAGGGTCAGATACGCAGTATTTT.